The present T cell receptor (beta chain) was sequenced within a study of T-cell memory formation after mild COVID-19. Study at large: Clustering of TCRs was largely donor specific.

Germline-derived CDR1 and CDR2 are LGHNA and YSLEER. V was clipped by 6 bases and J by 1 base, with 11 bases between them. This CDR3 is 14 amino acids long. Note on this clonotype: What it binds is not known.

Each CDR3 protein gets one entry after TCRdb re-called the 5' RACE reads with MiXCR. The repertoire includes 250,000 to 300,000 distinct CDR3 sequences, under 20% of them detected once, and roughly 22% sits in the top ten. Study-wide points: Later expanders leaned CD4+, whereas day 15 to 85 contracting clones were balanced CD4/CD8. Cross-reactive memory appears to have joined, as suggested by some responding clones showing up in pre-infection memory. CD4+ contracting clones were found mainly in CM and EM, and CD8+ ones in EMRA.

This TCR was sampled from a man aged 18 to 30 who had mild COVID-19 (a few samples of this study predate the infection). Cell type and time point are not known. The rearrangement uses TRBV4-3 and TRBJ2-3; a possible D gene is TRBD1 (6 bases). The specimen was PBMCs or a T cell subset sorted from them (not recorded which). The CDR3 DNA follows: TGCGCCAGCAGTCGACAGGTTGGCACAGATACGCAGTATTTT. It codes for CASSRQVGTDTQYF.